This TCR beta chain was sequenced for a study of CD4 T cells in relation to SARS-CoV-2 and coronaviruses. At the level of the study: PBMCs were cultured with antigen for nine to ten days before TCR beta sequencing. The restricting HLA molecule for shared crossreactive spike epitopes was mapped.

On this clone: Its matching antigen is unknown.

Clones were read by immunoSEQ multiplex PCR, and TCRdb kept only the in-frame ones, dropping some. The sample yields about 21,000 clones, almost 75% seen once. Study-level results: Pre-pandemic and post-infection samples never came from the same donor.

CD4+ T cells from unexposed donors were obtained before the COVID-19 pandemic (2011-2018). The cells were cultured for approximately ten days before CD4+ T cells were isolated. Unexposed-donor CD4+ T cells were probed with SARS-CoV-2 S/N and four cold-coronavirus spikes, cells permitting. CDR3 size: 14 residues. Germline-derived CDR1 and CDR2 are SNHLY and FYNNEI. Trimming took off 7 bases at V and 2 bases at J, with 15 bases between the two ends. This TCR derives from a human donor in good health. V usage is TRBV2 and J usage is TRBJ2-7; maybe TRBD2 (5 bases). The sample consisted of CD4+ T cells from PBMCs, cultured in vitro. The CDR3 sequence: CASTTGLGTYEQYF. CDR3 DNA: TGTGCCAGCACCACGGGATTGGGGACCTACGAGCAGTACTTC.